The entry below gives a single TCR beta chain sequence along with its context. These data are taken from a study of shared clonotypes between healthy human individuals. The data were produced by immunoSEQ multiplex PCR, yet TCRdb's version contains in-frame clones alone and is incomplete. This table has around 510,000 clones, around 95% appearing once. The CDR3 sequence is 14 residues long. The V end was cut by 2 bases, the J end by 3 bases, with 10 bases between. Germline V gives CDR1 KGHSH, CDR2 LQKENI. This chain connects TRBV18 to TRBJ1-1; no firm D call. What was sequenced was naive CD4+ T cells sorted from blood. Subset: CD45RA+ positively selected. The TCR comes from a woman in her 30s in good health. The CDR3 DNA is TGTGCCAGCTCACCAAACGCTCTGGACACTGAAGCTTTCTTT. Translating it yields CASSPNALDTEAFF.